Listed below are T cell receptor beta chains from one sample, sequenced in a study of blood T cell repertoires in COVID-19. This table comes from immunoSEQ multiplex PCR, and its TCRdb copy is limited to in-frame clones, with some not included. Of fewer than 50,000 clones detected, about 80% appear once; the ten largest clones hold about 40%. Material: peripheral blood. Receptors originate from an elderly man with active or convalescent COVID-19. Both conserved end residues are part of each CDR3. D genes are given only for firm matches. Some rows have no size entry. The others give once, few or many, or a class for an expanded clone.

j_call: TRBJ1-6
d_call: TRBD1
v_call: TRBV10-1
clone_size: .
cdr3_aa: CASSPGQGACSPLHF
cdr3_nt: TGCGCCAGCAGCCCGGGACAGGGGGCGTGTTCACCCCTCCACTTT

j_call: TRBJ1-1
d_call: .
v_call: TRBV4-1
clone_size: .
cdr3_aa: CASSQDEAGFPEAFF
cdr3_nt: TGCGCCAGCAGCCAAGATGAGGCAGGGTTCCCTGAAGCTTTCTTT

j_call: TRBJ2-5
d_call: TRBD1
v_call: TRBV25-1
clone_size: .
cdr3_aa: CASSEAGTGMETQYF
cdr3_nt: TGTGCCAGCAGTGAAGCCGGGACAGGGATGGAGACCCAGTACTTC

j_call: TRBJ1-2
d_call: .
v_call: TRBV27
clone_size: .
cdr3_aa: CASSSDPIRDGYTF
cdr3_nt: TGTGCCAGCAGTTCGGACCCTATCAGGGATGGCTACACCTTC

j_call: TRBJ1-2
d_call: .
v_call: TRBV28
clone_size: .
cdr3_aa: CASSIRATGLGYTF
cdr3_nt: TGTGCCAGCAGTATCCGGGCCACAGGGCTAGGCTACACCTTC

j_call: TRBJ1-1
d_call: .
v_call: TRBV18
clone_size: .
cdr3_aa: CASSPSPLPQGTEAFF
cdr3_nt: TGTGCCAGCTCACCATCTCCGCTTCCTCAGGGCACTGAAGCTTTCTTT

j_call: TRBJ2-1
d_call: .
v_call: TRBV4-1
clone_size: .
cdr3_aa: CASSRGGAYNEQFF
cdr3_nt: TGCGCCAGCAGCCGCGGCGGGGCGTACAATGAGCAGTTCTTC

j_call: TRBJ2-5
d_call: .
v_call: TRBV6-5
clone_size: .
cdr3_aa: CASSPRTKETQYF
cdr3_nt: TGTGCCAGCAGCCCGCGGACAAAGGAGACCCAGTACTTC

j_call: TRBJ2-2
d_call: TRBD1
v_call: TRBV7-3
clone_size: .
cdr3_aa: CASSTAGTGSTGELFF
cdr3_nt: TGTGCCAGCAGCACCGCCGGGACAGGTAGCACCGGGGAGCTGTTTTTT

j_call: TRBJ2-3
d_call: .
v_call: TRBV12-5
clone_size: .
cdr3_aa: CASGLGLNRDTQYF
cdr3_nt: TGTGCTAGTGGCTTGGGACTGAACCGCGATACGCAGTATTTT

j_call: TRBJ1-1
d_call: TRBD1
v_call: TRBV27
clone_size: .
cdr3_aa: CASSLSQDRGRNTEAFF
cdr3_nt: TGTGCCAGCAGTTTATCCCAGGACAGGGGGCGGAACACTGAAGCTTTCTTT

j_call: TRBJ1-4
d_call: TRBD1
v_call: TRBV6-6
clone_size: .
cdr3_aa: CASRRGPGNEKLFF
cdr3_nt: TGTGCCAGCAGAAGGGGGCCGGGAAATGAAAAACTGTTTTTT

j_call: TRBJ1-4
d_call: .
v_call: TRBV4-3
clone_size: .
cdr3_aa: CASRKQESTNEKLFF
cdr3_nt: TGCGCCAGCAGAAAACAGGAATCAACTAATGAAAAACTGTTTTTT

j_call: TRBJ2-7
d_call: .
v_call: TRBV7-9
clone_size: .
cdr3_aa: CASSTFESYEQYF
cdr3_nt: TGTGCCAGCAGCACCTTTGAGTCCTACGAGCAGTACTTC

j_call: TRBJ2-1
d_call: .
v_call: TRBV15
clone_size: .
cdr3_aa: CATSNLYPGQPDQHEQFF
cdr3_nt: TGTGCCACCAGCAACCTCTACCCAGGACAGCCGGACCAGCATGAGCAGTTCTTC

j_call: TRBJ2-7
d_call: TRBD1
v_call: TRBV27
clone_size: .
cdr3_aa: CASSPAGQVSSYEQYF
cdr3_nt: TGTGCCAGCAGCCCTGCCGGACAGGTGTCCTCCTACGAGCAGTACTTC

j_call: TRBJ1-3
d_call: .
v_call: TRBV13
clone_size: .
cdr3_aa: CASSDRSSGNTIYF
cdr3_nt: TGTGCCAGCAGCGACAGGAGCTCTGGAAACACCATATATTTT

j_call: TRBJ2-1
d_call: TRBD1
v_call: TRBV7-2
clone_size: .
cdr3_aa: CASSSGQVSVDEQFF
cdr3_nt: TGTGCCAGCAGCAGCGGACAGGTTTCCGTCGATGAGCAGTTCTTC

j_call: TRBJ1-2
d_call: .
v_call: TRBV6-1
clone_size: .
cdr3_aa: CASSEGQHNYGYTF
cdr3_nt: TGTGCCAGCAGTGAAGGGCAACATAACTATGGCTACACCTTC

j_call: TRBJ1-3
d_call: .
v_call: TRBV13
clone_size: .
cdr3_aa: CASSITVLSGNTIYF
cdr3_nt: TGTGCCAGCAGCATCACAGTCCTCTCTGGAAACACCATATATTTT

j_call: TRBJ2-5
d_call: .
v_call: TRBV6-5
clone_size: .
cdr3_aa: CASSYGTAGETQYF
cdr3_nt: TGTGCCAGCAGTTACGGGACGGCGGGGGAGACCCAGTACTTC

j_call: TRBJ1-5
d_call: TRBD1
v_call: TRBV2
clone_size: once
cdr3_aa: CASISSDRGLNQPQHF
cdr3_nt: TGTGCCAGCATTAGTTCGGACAGGGGTCTCAATCAGCCCCAGCATTTT

j_call: TRBJ2-7
d_call: .
v_call: TRBV6-6
clone_size: .
cdr3_aa: CATEGGYEQYF
cdr3_nt: TGTGCCACCGAGGGCGGCTACGAGCAGTACTTC

j_call: TRBJ2-7
d_call: TRBD1
v_call: TRBV5-1
clone_size: .
cdr3_aa: CASSFQLQGALAEQYF
cdr3_nt: TGCGCCAGCAGCTTCCAACTGCAGGGGGCGCTTGCCGAGCAGTACTTC

j_call: TRBJ2-7
d_call: .
v_call: TRBV28
clone_size: .
cdr3_aa: CASTREGPAFSYEQYF
cdr3_nt: TGTGCCAGCACCCGTGAGGGTCCGGCTTTCTCCTACGAGCAGTACTTC

j_call: TRBJ2-3
d_call: TRBD2
v_call: TRBV5-1
clone_size: .
cdr3_aa: CASSNLTSGSTDTQYF
cdr3_nt: TGCGCCAGCAGCAACCTGACTAGCGGGAGCACAGATACGCAGTATTTT

j_call: TRBJ1-1
d_call: .
v_call: TRBV28
clone_size: .
cdr3_aa: CASSPGDRRGGEAFF
cdr3_nt: TGTGCCAGCAGTCCGGGAGACAGGAGGGGGGGTGAAGCTTTCTTT

j_call: TRBJ1-2
d_call: TRBD1
v_call: TRBV28
clone_size: .
cdr3_aa: CASSPGTVIYGYTF
cdr3_nt: TGTGCCAGCAGTCCCGGGACAGTGATTTATGGCTACACCTTC

j_call: TRBJ1-3
d_call: .
v_call: TRBV6-5
clone_size: once
cdr3_aa: CASRNRDISGNTIYF
cdr3_nt: TGTGCCAGCAGGAACCGGGACATCTCTGGAAACACCATATATTTT

j_call: TRBJ1-2
d_call: .
v_call: TRBV6-1
clone_size: .
cdr3_aa: CASSDTGSINYGYTF
cdr3_nt: TGTGCCAGCAGTGACACAGGGAGCATTAACTATGGCTACACCTTC

j_call: TRBJ1-5
d_call: .
v_call: TRBV28
clone_size: .
cdr3_aa: CASSGAGEGNQPQHF
cdr3_nt: TGTGCCAGCAGTGGAGCAGGGGAGGGAAATCAGCCCCAGCATTTT

j_call: TRBJ1-3
d_call: .
v_call: TRBV7-2
clone_size: .
cdr3_aa: CASSPHGSGNTIYF
cdr3_nt: TGTGCCAGCAGCCCACATGGCTCCGGAAACACCATATATTTT

j_call: TRBJ2-7
d_call: TRBD1
v_call: TRBV5-6
clone_size: .
cdr3_aa: CASSPARDRGHGDSYEQYF
cdr3_nt: TGTGCCAGCAGCCCAGCTCGGGACAGGGGGCATGGGGACTCCTACGAGCAGTACTTC

j_call: TRBJ2-5
d_call: .
v_call: TRBV7-2
clone_size: .
cdr3_aa: CASSLGTPWGKETQYF
cdr3_nt: TGTGCCAGCAGCTTAGGAACCCCTTGGGGCAAAGAGACCCAGTACTTC

j_call: TRBJ2-7
d_call: TRBD1
v_call: TRBV9
clone_size: few
cdr3_aa: CASSPGQAPNHEQYF
cdr3_nt: TGTGCCAGCAGCCCGGGACAGGCCCCTAACCACGAGCAGTACTTC

j_call: TRBJ1-5
d_call: TRBD1
v_call: TRBV2
clone_size: few
cdr3_aa: CASSWGQPSNQPQHF
cdr3_nt: TGTGCCAGCAGTTGGGGACAGCCTAGCAATCAGCCCCAGCATTTT

j_call: TRBJ2-3
d_call: TRBD2
v_call: TRBV28
clone_size: .
cdr3_aa: CASSLYRLAGRTDTQYF
cdr3_nt: TGTGCCAGCAGTTTATACCGACTAGCGGGTCGCACAGATACGCAGTATTTT

j_call: TRBJ1-1
d_call: .
v_call: TRBV29-1
clone_size: .
cdr3_aa: CSTRGAGRDTEAFF
cdr3_nt: TGCAGCACCCGGGGGGCAGGGAGGGACACTGAAGCTTTCTTT

j_call: TRBJ2-7
d_call: .
v_call: TRBV18
clone_size: .
cdr3_aa: CASSLRQNALYEQYF
cdr3_nt: TGTGCCAGCTCACTCAGACAGAATGCACTCTACGAGCAGTACTTC

j_call: TRBJ2-7
d_call: TRBD1
v_call: TRBV6-6
clone_size: .
cdr3_aa: CASSYSRQGADEQYF
cdr3_nt: TGTGCCAGCAGTTACTCGAGGCAGGGGGCGGACGAGCAGTACTTC

j_call: TRBJ2-1
d_call: TRBD2
v_call: TRBV5-4
clone_size: .
cdr3_aa: CASSLEPSGGPYNEQFF
cdr3_nt: TGTGCCAGCAGCTTGGAGCCTAGCGGGGGACCCTACAATGAGCAGTTCTTC

j_call: TRBJ2-1
d_call: TRBD1
v_call: TRBV11-1
clone_size: .
cdr3_aa: CASSLEQGAYGEQFF
cdr3_nt: TGTGCCAGCAGCTTAGAACAGGGGGCTTACGGTGAGCAGTTCTTC

j_call: TRBJ2-3
d_call: .
v_call: TRBV4-3
clone_size: .
cdr3_aa: CASSPEGGADTDTQYF
cdr3_nt: TGCGCCAGCAGCCCGGAGGGGGGGGCCGACACAGATACGCAGTATTTT

j_call: TRBJ1-2
d_call: .
v_call: TRBV14
clone_size: .
cdr3_aa: CASSQSGRANYGYTF
cdr3_nt: TGTGCCAGCAGCCAATCAGGGAGGGCTAACTATGGCTACACCTTC

j_call: TRBJ2-2
d_call: .
v_call: TRBV7-2
clone_size: .
cdr3_aa: CASSVLGPTLNTGELFF
cdr3_nt: TGTGCCAGCAGCGTACTGGGGCCCACCTTGAACACCGGGGAGCTGTTTTTT

j_call: TRBJ1-2
d_call: TRBD1
v_call: TRBV12-3/TRBV12-4
clone_size: .
cdr3_aa: CASSWDRNYGYTF
cdr3_nt: TGTGCCAGCAGTTGGGACAGGAACTATGGCTACACCTTC

j_call: TRBJ2-3
d_call: .
v_call: TRBV27
clone_size: .
cdr3_aa: CASQEFRDPQYF
cdr3_nt: TGTGCCAGTCAGGAGTTCAGGGATCCGCAGTATTTT

j_call: TRBJ2-7
d_call: TRBD1
v_call: TRBV6-6
clone_size: .
cdr3_aa: CASRPGQAIYEQYF
cdr3_nt: TGTGCCAGCAGACCGGGACAGGCGATCTACGAGCAGTACTTC

j_call: TRBJ1-6
d_call: .
v_call: TRBV10-3
clone_size: .
cdr3_aa: CAISDAGNYNSPLHF
cdr3_nt: TGTGCCATCAGTGACGCGGGAAACTATAATTCACCCCTCCACTTT